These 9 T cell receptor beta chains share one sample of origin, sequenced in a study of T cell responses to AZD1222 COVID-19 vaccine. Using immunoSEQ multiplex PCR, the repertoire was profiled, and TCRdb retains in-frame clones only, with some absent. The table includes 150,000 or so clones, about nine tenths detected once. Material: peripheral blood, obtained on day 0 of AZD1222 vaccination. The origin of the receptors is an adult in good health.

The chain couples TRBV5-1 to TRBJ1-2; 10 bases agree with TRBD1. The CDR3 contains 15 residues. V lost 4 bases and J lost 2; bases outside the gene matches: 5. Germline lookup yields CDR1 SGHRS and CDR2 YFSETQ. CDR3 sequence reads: CASSQDRGQNYGYTF. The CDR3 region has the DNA TGCGCCAGCAGCCAAGACAGGGGGCAAAACTATGGCTACACCTTC.

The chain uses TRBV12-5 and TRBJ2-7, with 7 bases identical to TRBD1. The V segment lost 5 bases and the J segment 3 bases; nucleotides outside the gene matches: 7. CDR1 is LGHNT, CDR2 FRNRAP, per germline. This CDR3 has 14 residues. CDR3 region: CASGLTGCRYEQYF. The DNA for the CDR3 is TGTGCTAGTGGTCTGACAGGGTGCCGCTACGAGCAGTACTTC. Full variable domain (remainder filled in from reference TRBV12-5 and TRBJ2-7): DARVTQTPRHKVTEMGQEVTMRCQPILGHNTVFWYRQTMMQGLELLAYFRNRAPLDDSGMPKDRFSAEMPDATLATLKIQPSEPRDSAVYFCASGLTGCRYEQYFGPGTRLTVT.

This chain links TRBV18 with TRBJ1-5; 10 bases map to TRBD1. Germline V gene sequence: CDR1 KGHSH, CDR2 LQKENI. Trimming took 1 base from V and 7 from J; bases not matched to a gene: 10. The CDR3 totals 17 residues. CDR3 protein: CASSPRGTGEFMQPQHF. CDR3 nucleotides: TGTGCCAGCTCACCACGAGGGACAGGGGAATTTATGCAGCCCCAGCATTTT.

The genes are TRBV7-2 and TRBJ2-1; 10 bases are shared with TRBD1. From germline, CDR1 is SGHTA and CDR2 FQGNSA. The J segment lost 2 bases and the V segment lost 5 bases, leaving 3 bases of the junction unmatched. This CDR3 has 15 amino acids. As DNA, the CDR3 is TGTGCCAGCAGCCCCGGGACAGGGGCCTACAATGAGCAGTTCTTC. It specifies CASSPGTGAYNEQFF.

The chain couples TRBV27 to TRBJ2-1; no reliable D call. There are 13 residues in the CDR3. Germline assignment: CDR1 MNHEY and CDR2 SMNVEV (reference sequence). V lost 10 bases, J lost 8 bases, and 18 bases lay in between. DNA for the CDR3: TGTGCCACCCGTGAGCCTCACGCGGATGAGCAGTTCTTC. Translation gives CATREPHADEQFF.

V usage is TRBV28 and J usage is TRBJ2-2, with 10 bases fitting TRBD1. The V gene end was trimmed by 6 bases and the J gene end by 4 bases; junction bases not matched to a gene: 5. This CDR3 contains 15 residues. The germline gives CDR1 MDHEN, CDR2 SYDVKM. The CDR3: CASSPGQGPTGELFF. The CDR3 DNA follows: TGTGCCAGCAGCCCGGGACAGGGGCCCACCGGGGAGCTGTTTTTT. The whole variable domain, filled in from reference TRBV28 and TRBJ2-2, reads DVKVTQSSRYLVKRTGEKVFLECVQDMDHENMFWYRQDPGLGLRLIYFSYDVKMKEKGDIPEGYSVSREKKERFSLILESASTNQTSMYLCASSPGQGPTGELFFGEGSRLTVL.

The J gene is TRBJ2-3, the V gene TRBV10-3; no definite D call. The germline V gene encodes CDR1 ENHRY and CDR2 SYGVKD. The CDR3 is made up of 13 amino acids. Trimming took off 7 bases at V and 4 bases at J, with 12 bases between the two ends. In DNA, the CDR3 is TGTGCCATCACCTCGCTCGGTTCAGATACGCAGTATTTT. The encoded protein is CAITSLGSDTQYF.

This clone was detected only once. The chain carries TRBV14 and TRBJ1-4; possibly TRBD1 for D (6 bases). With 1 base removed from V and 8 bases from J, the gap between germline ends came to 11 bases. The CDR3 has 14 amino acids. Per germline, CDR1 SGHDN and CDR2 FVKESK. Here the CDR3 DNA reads TGTGCCAGCAGCCAAGCGGGGGCCGGAGAAAAACTGTTTTTT. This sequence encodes CASSQAGAGEKLFF.

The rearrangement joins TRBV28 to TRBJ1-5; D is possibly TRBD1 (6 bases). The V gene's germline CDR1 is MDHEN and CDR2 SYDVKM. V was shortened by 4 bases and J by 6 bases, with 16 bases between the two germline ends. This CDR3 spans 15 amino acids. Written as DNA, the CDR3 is TGTGCCAGCAGTTCCCTGGACAGAATGGGTCAGCCCCAGCATTTT. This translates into CASSSLDRMGQPQHF.